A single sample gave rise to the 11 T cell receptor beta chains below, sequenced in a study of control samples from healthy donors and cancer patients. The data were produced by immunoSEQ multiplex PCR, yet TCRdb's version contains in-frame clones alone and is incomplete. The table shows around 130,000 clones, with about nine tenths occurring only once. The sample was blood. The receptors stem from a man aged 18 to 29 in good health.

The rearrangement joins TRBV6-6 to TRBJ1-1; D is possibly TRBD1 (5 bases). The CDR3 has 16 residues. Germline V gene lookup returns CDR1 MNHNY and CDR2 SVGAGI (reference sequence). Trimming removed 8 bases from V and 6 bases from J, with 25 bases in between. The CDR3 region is CASSPGAPGEGAEAFF. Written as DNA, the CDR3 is TGTGCCAGCTCCCCCGGGGCACCGGGAGAAGGGGCTGAAGCTTTCTTT.

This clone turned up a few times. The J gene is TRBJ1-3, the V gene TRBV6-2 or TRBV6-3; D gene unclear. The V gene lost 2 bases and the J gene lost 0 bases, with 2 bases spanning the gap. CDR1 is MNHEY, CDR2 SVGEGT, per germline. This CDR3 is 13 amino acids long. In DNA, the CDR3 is TGTGCCAGCAGTTACGCCTCTGGAAACACCATATATTTT. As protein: CASSYASGNTIYF.

Here the CDR3 reads CASSSPNDGSRETQYF. The CDR3 DNA follows: TGTGCCAGCAGCTCTCCAAATGACGGGTCTAGGGAGACCCAGTACTTC. The chain links TRBV11-3 to TRBJ2-5; D uncertain. The germline V gene encodes CDR1 SGHNT and CDR2 YENEEA. Trimming took 4 bases from V and 5 from J, leaving 20 bases between them. The CDR3 sequence is 16 residues long.

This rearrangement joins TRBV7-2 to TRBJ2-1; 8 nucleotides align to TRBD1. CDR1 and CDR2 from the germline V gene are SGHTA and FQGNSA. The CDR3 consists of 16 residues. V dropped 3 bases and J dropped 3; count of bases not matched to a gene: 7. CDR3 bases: TGTGCCAGCAGCTTGGAGGGGACAGGAGGCTACAATGAGCAGTTCTTC. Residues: CASSLEGTGGYNEQFF.

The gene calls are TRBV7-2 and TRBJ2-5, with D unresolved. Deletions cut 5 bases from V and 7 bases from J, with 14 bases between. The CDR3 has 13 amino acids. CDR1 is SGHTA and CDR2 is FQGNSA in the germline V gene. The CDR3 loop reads CASSPSRVGTQYF. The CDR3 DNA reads TGTGCCAGCAGCCCCTCCCGGGTAGGGACCCAGTACTTC.

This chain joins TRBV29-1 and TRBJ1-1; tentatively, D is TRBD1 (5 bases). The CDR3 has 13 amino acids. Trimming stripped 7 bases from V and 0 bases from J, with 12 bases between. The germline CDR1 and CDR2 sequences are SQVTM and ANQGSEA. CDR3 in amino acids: CSAEGKLNTEAFF. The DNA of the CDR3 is TGCAGCGCCGAGGGGAAGCTGAACACTGAAGCTTTCTTT.

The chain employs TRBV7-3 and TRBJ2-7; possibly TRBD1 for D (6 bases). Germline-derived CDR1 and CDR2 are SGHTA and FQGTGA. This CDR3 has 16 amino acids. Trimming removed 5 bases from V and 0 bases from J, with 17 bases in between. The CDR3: CASSHGQILSSYEQYF. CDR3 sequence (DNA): TGTGCCAGCAGCCATGGACAGATCTTAAGCTCCTACGAGCAGTACTTC.

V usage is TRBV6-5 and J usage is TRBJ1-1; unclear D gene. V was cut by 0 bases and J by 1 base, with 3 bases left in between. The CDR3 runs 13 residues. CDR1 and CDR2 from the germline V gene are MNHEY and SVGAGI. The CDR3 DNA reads TGTGCCAGCAGTTACTCGGAGAACACTGAAGCTTTCTTT. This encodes CASSYSENTEAFF.

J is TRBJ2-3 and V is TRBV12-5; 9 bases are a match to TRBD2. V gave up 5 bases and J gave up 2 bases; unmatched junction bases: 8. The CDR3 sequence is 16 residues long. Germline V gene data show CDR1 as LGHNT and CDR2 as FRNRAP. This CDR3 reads CASGPGTSPFTDTQYF. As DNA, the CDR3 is TGTGCTAGTGGTCCCGGGACTAGCCCTTTCACAGATACGCAGTATTTT.

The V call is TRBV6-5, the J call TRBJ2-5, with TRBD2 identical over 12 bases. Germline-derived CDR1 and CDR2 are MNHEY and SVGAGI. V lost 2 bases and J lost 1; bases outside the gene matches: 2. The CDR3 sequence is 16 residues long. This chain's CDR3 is CASSYGTSGLQETQYF. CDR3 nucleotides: TGTGCCAGCAGTTACGGGACTAGCGGGCTCCAAGAGACCCAGTACTTC.

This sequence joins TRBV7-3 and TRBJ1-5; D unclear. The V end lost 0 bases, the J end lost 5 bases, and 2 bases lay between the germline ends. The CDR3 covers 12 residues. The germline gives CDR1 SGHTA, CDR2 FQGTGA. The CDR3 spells CASSLTYQPQHF. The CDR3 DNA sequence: TGTGCCAGCAGCTTAACCTATCAGCCCCAGCATTTT.